A selection of T cell receptor beta chains follows, all from one sample in a study of OX40 agonist ivuxolimab in advanced cancers. The repertoire was sequenced with immunoSEQ multiplex PCR; TCRdb's copy has only in-frame clones and lacks some. The repertoire holds about 90,000 clones, with 70% to 90% as singletons. This sample comprised CD4+ or CD8+ T cells sorted from blood, obtained in a trial of the OX40 agonist ivuxolimab. All receptors derive from an adult with an advanced solid tumor such as melanoma, head and neck, liver or kidney cancer. The CDR3 runs from the conserved cysteine through the conserved F or W. A D gene is named only where the DNA matches it firmly. The size entry is marked missing in some rows and otherwise reads once, few, many or a size class.

>TRBJ2-1|.|TRBV7-9|.
CASSLAIGEQFF
TGTGCCAGCAGCTTAGCGATCGGCGAGCAGTTCTTC
>TRBJ1-4|.|TRBV11-2|.
CASRADQGYEKLFF
TGTGCCAGCAGGGCAGATCAGGGGTATGAAAAACTGTTTTTT
>TRBJ1-2|.|TRBV27|.
CASSLGVNYGYTF
TGTGCCAGCAGTTTAGGGGTTAACTATGGCTACACCTTC
>TRBJ1-1|.|TRBV7-9|TRBD1
CASLQGATEAFF
TGTGCCAGCTTACAGGGGGCCACTGAAGCTTTCTTT
>TRBJ2-7|.|TRBV19|TRBD2
CASPGLAGPLTYEQYF
TGTGCCAGTCCGGGACTAGCGGGTCCATTGACCTACGAGCAGTACTTC
>TRBJ1-2|.|TRBV27|.
CASRPTGTTYGYTF
TGTGCCAGCAGACCTACCGGGACAACCTATGGCTACACCTTC
>TRBJ2-7|.|TRBV7-9|TRBD1
CASSSRQGEYEQYF
TGTGCCAGCAGCTCAAGACAGGGCGAGTACGAGCAGTACTTC
>TRBJ1-1|.|TRBV14|.
CASSRQGRAGMTEAFF
TGTGCCAGCAGCCGGCAGGGTAGAGCGGGCATGACTGAAGCTTTCTTT
>TRBJ2-1|.|TRBV7-2|.
CASSLDIGGYNEQFF
TGTGCCAGCAGCTTAGATATAGGGGGCTACAATGAGCAGTTCTTC
>TRBJ2-5|.|TRBV2|.
CASIPTAIQETQYF
TGTGCCAGCATACCGACAGCGATACAAGAGACCCAGTACTTC
>TRBJ2-3|.|TRBV2|TRBD2
CASSDKIVLAGSEGTQYF
TGTGCCAGCAGTGACAAGATAGTTCTAGCGGGATCTGAAGGAACGCAGTATTTT
>TRBJ2-1|.|TRBV5-1|.
CASTEGNGNEQFF
TGCGCCAGCACGGAAGGTAACGGCAATGAGCAGTTCTTC
>TRBJ1-5|.|TRBV28|.
CASSFGGRVSNQPQHF
TGTGCCAGCAGTTTTGGGGGGCGCGTTAGCAATCAGCCCCAGCATTTT
>TRBJ2-1|once|TRBV19|.
CASSGESSYNEQFF
TGTGCCAGCTCGGGCGAGAGCAGCTACAATGAGCAGTTCTTC
>TRBJ2-1|.|TRBV5-1|TRBD2
CASRGAVGGRQLYNEQFF
TGCGCCAGCAGGGGGGCGGTGGGCGGGAGGCAACTATACAATGAGCAGTTCTTC
>TRBJ2-5|.|TRBV4-3|.
CASSQAETQYF
TGCGCCAGCAGCCAAGCGGAGACCCAGTACTTC
>TRBJ1-2|once|TRBV7-9|.
CASSATGYGEGSLYGYTF
TGTGCCAGCAGCGCAACAGGGTACGGAGAGGGGTCCCTCTATGGCTACACCTTC
>TRBJ2-3|.|TRBV11-2|.
CASSLGNGRDTQYF
TGTGCCAGCAGCTTAGGTAACGGGAGAGATACGCAGTATTTT
>TRBJ2-7|few|TRBV6-1|TRBD2
CASTEWTSGTAWGEQYF
TGTGCCAGCACTGAGTGGACTAGCGGGACCGCGTGGGGCGAGCAGTACTTC
>TRBJ1-1|once|TRBV4-1|.
CASSQEAGRPGAFF
TGCGCCAGCAGCCAAGAAGCAGGCCGCCCGGGGGCTTTCTTT
>TRBJ2-3|few|TRBV5-6|.
CASSLSLASDTDTQYF
TGTGCCAGCAGCTTGAGCCTCGCATCCGATACAGATACGCAGTATTTT
>TRBJ2-3|once|TRBV18|TRBD2
CASSPGTSGPLSTDTQYF
TGTGCCAGCTCACCCGGGACTAGCGGACCTCTTAGCACAGATACGCAGTATTTT
>TRBJ1-2|once|TRBV7-6|.
CASSKGQGAPNGYTF
TGTGCCAGCAGCAAAGGGCAGGGAGCGCCGAATGGCTACACCTTC
>TRBJ2-1|.|TRBV4-1|.
CASSQNLDPTEQFF
TGCGCCAGCAGCCAAAACCTCGATCCCACTGAGCAGTTCTTC
>TRBJ2-1|.|TRBV15|TRBD2
CATSSLGSGYNEQFF
TGTGCCACCAGCAGTCTCGGTAGCGGGTACAATGAGCAGTTCTTC
>TRBJ1-2|.|TRBV7-6|TRBD1
CASSAGTGVAYGYTF
TGTGCCAGCAGCGCCGGGACAGGGGTCGCCTATGGCTACACCTTC
>TRBJ1-1|once|TRBV27|TRBD1
CASSQDRFNTEAFF
TGTGCCAGCAGCCAGGACAGGTTCAACACTGAAGCTTTCTTT
>TRBJ2-3|.|TRBV7-6|TRBD2
CASSMQGLAELTDTQYF
TGTGCCAGCAGCATGCAAGGACTAGCGGAACTCACAGATACGCAGTATTTT